Listed below are T cell receptor beta chains from one sample, sequenced in a study of PD-1 blockade in classical Hodgkin lymphoma. Sequenced by immunoSEQ multiplex PCR; TCRdb stores in-frame clones only, minus some. The data contain 10,000 to 15,000 clones, 79% of them singletons. The sequencing here drew on CD4+ T cells from blood, taken at baseline. The receptors originated from a human donor with classical Hodgkin lymphoma. Both conserved end residues are part of each CDR3. A D gene is named only where the DNA matches it firmly. Rows give clone size only sometimes, using once, few, many, or a class for an expanded clone.

v_call: TRBV6-1; d_call: .; clone_size: .; j_call: TRBJ2-7; cdr3_nt: TGTGCCAGCATCAGAAAGGGCGGTTCTTCCTACGAGCAGTACTTC; cdr3_aa: CASIRKGGSSYEQYF
v_call: TRBV4-3; d_call: .; clone_size: .; j_call: TRBJ2-3; cdr3_nt: TGCGCCAGCAGCCAAGATTATTTGCGGGGTGACGATACGCAGTATTTT; cdr3_aa: CASSQDYLRGDDTQYF
v_call: TRBV12-5; d_call: .; clone_size: .; j_call: TRBJ2-2; cdr3_nt: TGTGCTAGTGGTTTGGTAAGCGGGAACACCGGGGAGCTGTTTTTT; cdr3_aa: CASGLVSGNTGELFF
v_call: TRBV5-1; d_call: TRBD1; clone_size: .; j_call: TRBJ1-4; cdr3_nt: TGCGCCAGCAGCTCTACCGGGACAGGAAATGAAAAACTGTTTTTT; cdr3_aa: CASSSTGTGNEKLFF
v_call: TRBV20-1; d_call: .; clone_size: .; j_call: TRBJ2-5; cdr3_nt: TGCAGCGCGAATGTGGGGACCCAGTACTTC; cdr3_aa: CSANVGTQYF
v_call: TRBV19; d_call: TRBD1; clone_size: .; j_call: TRBJ2-1; cdr3_nt: TGTGCCAGCGGGACAGGGTCGGGCAATGAGCAGTTCTTC; cdr3_aa: CASGTGSGNEQFF
v_call: TRBV2; d_call: .; clone_size: .; j_call: TRBJ1-2; cdr3_nt: TGTGCCAGCAGTGAAACAGAGCTCTATGGCTACACCTTC; cdr3_aa: CASSETELYGYTF
v_call: TRBV5-1; d_call: TRBD2; clone_size: .; j_call: TRBJ2-5; cdr3_nt: TGCGCCAGCAGCCCAACACTAGCGGGGGACATTGAGACCCAGTACTTC; cdr3_aa: CASSPTLAGDIETQYF
v_call: TRBV25-1; d_call: .; clone_size: .; j_call: TRBJ2-3; cdr3_nt: TGTGCCAGCAGTGCATTCGGGGATAGCTTCGTAACAGATACGCAGTATTTT; cdr3_aa: CASSAFGDSFVTDTQYF
v_call: TRBV5-1; d_call: .; clone_size: .; j_call: TRBJ1-1; cdr3_nt: TGCGCCAGCAGCCCCGCAGGGGACACTGAAGCTTTCTTT; cdr3_aa: CASSPAGDTEAFF
v_call: TRBV18; d_call: TRBD1; clone_size: .; j_call: TRBJ2-7; cdr3_nt: TGTGCCAGCTCACCCCCTACCTCCGGGACAGGAGTCTACGAGCAGTACTTC; cdr3_aa: CASSPPTSGTGVYEQYF
v_call: TRBV2; d_call: TRBD2; clone_size: .; j_call: TRBJ2-5; cdr3_nt: TGTGCCAGCAGTGGTAGTAGCGGGGGGCTGAAAGAGACCCAGTACTTC; cdr3_aa: CASSGSSGGLKETQYF
v_call: TRBV6-6; d_call: .; clone_size: .; j_call: TRBJ1-1; cdr3_nt: TGTGCCAGCATTCACGGACTGAACACTGAAGCTTTCTTT; cdr3_aa: CASIHGLNTEAFF
v_call: TRBV5-1; d_call: .; clone_size: .; j_call: TRBJ2-7; cdr3_nt: TGCGCCAGCAGCCCCCGGGACACCTTAGGAGGTGAGCAGTACTTC; cdr3_aa: CASSPRDTLGGEQYF
v_call: TRBV14; d_call: .; clone_size: .; j_call: TRBJ1-3; cdr3_nt: TGTGCCAGCAGCCAAGGAAAAGGGAACTCTGGAAACACCATATATTTT; cdr3_aa: CASSQGKGNSGNTIYF
v_call: TRBV7-2; d_call: .; clone_size: .; j_call: TRBJ2-7; cdr3_nt: TGTGCCAGCAGCCCTACTCATAGGCTACAAGAGCAGTACTTC; cdr3_aa: CASSPTHRLQEQYF
v_call: TRBV2; d_call: .; clone_size: .; j_call: TRBJ2-5; cdr3_nt: TGTGCCAGCACCCGGGACATAGGAGAGACCCAGTACTTC; cdr3_aa: CASTRDIGETQYF
v_call: TRBV19; d_call: .; clone_size: .; j_call: TRBJ2-7; cdr3_nt: TGTGCCAGTAGTCCCAAATCTGCAGGATACCACGAGCAGTACTTC; cdr3_aa: CASSPKSAGYHEQYF
v_call: TRBV7-9; d_call: .; clone_size: .; j_call: TRBJ2-5; cdr3_nt: TGTGCCAGCAGCTCCAGGATTACAGGGGAGACCCAGTACTTC; cdr3_aa: CASSSRITGETQYF
v_call: TRBV7-9; d_call: .; clone_size: once; j_call: TRBJ1-1; cdr3_nt: TGTGCCAGCAGCCGTATTGGGACCGTGAACACTGAAGCTTTCTTT; cdr3_aa: CASSRIGTVNTEAFF
v_call: TRBV30; d_call: .; clone_size: .; j_call: TRBJ1-1; cdr3_nt: TGTGCCTGGAGTCCAGGTGGTTGGGCTGAAGCTTTCTTT; cdr3_aa: CAWSPGGWAEAFF
v_call: TRBV5-1; d_call: TRBD1; clone_size: .; j_call: TRBJ1-2; cdr3_nt: TGCGCCAGCAGCACACGGACAGGGGGCGACGGCTACACCTTC; cdr3_aa: CASSTRTGGDGYTF
v_call: TRBV6-1; d_call: TRBD2; clone_size: .; j_call: TRBJ2-3; cdr3_nt: TGTGCCAGCAGTGGGAGGCGGGGGGCCACAGATACGCAGTATTTT; cdr3_aa: CASSGRRGATDTQYF
v_call: TRBV12-5; d_call: .; clone_size: .; j_call: TRBJ2-7; cdr3_nt: TGTGCTAGTGGTTTGGATGACAGCTACGAGCAGTACTTC; cdr3_aa: CASGLDDSYEQYF
v_call: TRBV2; d_call: .; clone_size: .; j_call: TRBJ2-2; cdr3_nt: TGTGCCAGCAGTGATCTCGGCGTGAGGCTTGGCGGGGAGCTGTTTTTT; cdr3_aa: CASSDLGVRLGGELFF
v_call: TRBV9; d_call: .; clone_size: .; j_call: TRBJ1-2; cdr3_nt: TGTGCCAGCAGCGTAGGGACACCAAACTGGGGCTACACCTTC; cdr3_aa: CASSVGTPNWGYTF
v_call: TRBV5-4; d_call: TRBD1; clone_size: .; j_call: TRBJ1-2; cdr3_nt: TGTGCCAGCAGCCTGGGACAGGTAGCTAACTATGGCTACACCTTC; cdr3_aa: CASSLGQVANYGYTF
v_call: TRBV5-8; d_call: TRBD1; clone_size: once; j_call: TRBJ2-7; cdr3_nt: TGTGCCAGCAGCTGGGGACAGGCCAACTACGAGCAGTACTTC; cdr3_aa: CASSWGQANYEQYF
v_call: TRBV2; d_call: TRBD2; clone_size: .; j_call: TRBJ2-3; cdr3_nt: TGTGCCAGTTTACTAGCGTTCAGCACAGATACGCAGTATTTT; cdr3_aa: CASLLAFSTDTQYF
v_call: TRBV29-1; d_call: TRBD1; clone_size: .; j_call: TRBJ2-3; cdr3_nt: TGCAGCGTTCAGGACAGGGGTAGTGCAGATACGCAGTATTTT; cdr3_aa: CSVQDRGSADTQYF
v_call: TRBV2; d_call: .; clone_size: .; j_call: TRBJ1-1; cdr3_nt: TGTGCCAGCAAAAGGACAGAGGCGAACACTGAAGCTTTCTTT; cdr3_aa: CASKRTEANTEAFF
v_call: TRBV19; d_call: .; clone_size: .; j_call: TRBJ1-5; cdr3_nt: TGTGCCAGTAGTAAGATGGGCCAGAACAATCAGCCCCAGCATTTT; cdr3_aa: CASSKMGQNNQPQHF
v_call: TRBV7-2; d_call: .; clone_size: .; j_call: TRBJ2-1; cdr3_nt: TGTGCCAGCGGACCCCGGGGCTACAATGAGCAGTTCTTC; cdr3_aa: CASGPRGYNEQFF
v_call: TRBV11-2; d_call: .; clone_size: .; j_call: TRBJ1-4; cdr3_nt: TGTGCCAGCAGCCCCCAACTCGCCGGGGAAAAACTGTTTTTT; cdr3_aa: CASSPQLAGEKLFF
v_call: TRBV5-1; d_call: TRBD2; clone_size: .; j_call: TRBJ2-5; cdr3_nt: TGCGCCAGCAGCTTGGGGGGCGGGGGGCTCCAAGAGACCCAGTACTTC; cdr3_aa: CASSLGGGGLQETQYF
v_call: TRBV10-3; d_call: TRBD1; clone_size: .; j_call: TRBJ1-6; cdr3_nt: TGTGCCATCAGGGACAGGGAAACCTATAATTCACCCCTCCACTTT; cdr3_aa: CAIRDRETYNSPLHF
v_call: TRBV2; d_call: TRBD2; clone_size: .; j_call: TRBJ2-7; cdr3_nt: TGTGCCAGCAGTGTTTGGACTAGCGGGGGAAACGAGCAGTACTTC; cdr3_aa: CASSVWTSGGNEQYF
v_call: TRBV6-5; d_call: .; clone_size: .; j_call: TRBJ2-7; cdr3_nt: TGTGCCAGCAGATCACGACCAGACGAGCAGTACTTC; cdr3_aa: CASRSRPDEQYF
v_call: TRBV27; d_call: .; clone_size: .; j_call: TRBJ1-1; cdr3_nt: TGTGCCAGCAGTTTAAACCCCTTGAACACTGAAGCTTTCTTT; cdr3_aa: CASSLNPLNTEAFF
v_call: TRBV25-1; d_call: .; clone_size: .; j_call: TRBJ1-5; cdr3_nt: TGTGCCAGCAGTGAATCAGGGCTTCAGCCCCAGCATTTT; cdr3_aa: CASSESGLQPQHF
v_call: TRBV6-1; d_call: .; clone_size: .; j_call: TRBJ2-5; cdr3_nt: TGTGCCAGCAGTGAAGGTCCGGGTATGGAGACCCAGTACTTC; cdr3_aa: CASSEGPGMETQYF
v_call: TRBV11-2; d_call: TRBD2; clone_size: .; j_call: TRBJ2-1; cdr3_nt: TGTGCCAGCAGCTTAGAACCCCAGCGGGGGAACAATGAGCAGTTCTTC; cdr3_aa: CASSLEPQRGNNEQFF
v_call: TRBV4-1; d_call: .; clone_size: .; j_call: TRBJ2-3; cdr3_nt: TGCGCCAGCAGCCAAGGGGGCGGATCTAGCACAGATACGCAGTATTTT; cdr3_aa: CASSQGGGSSTDTQYF